This T cell receptor (beta chain) appears in the sequencing data of a study of T cell changes during pregnancy in multiple sclerosis. Method: immunoSEQ multiplex PCR; TCRdb's copy keeps in-frame clones and lacks some. Counted here are around 63,000 clones, roughly 91% occurring once; the ten biggest clones make up over 2%. The CDR3 is 16 residues long. CDR1 LGHNA and CDR2 YNFKEQ come from the germline V gene. J was trimmed by 3 bases and V by 1 base; bases with no gene match: 9. This TCR derives from a female donor in good health, enrolled as a control in a pregnancy study. Sequenced here: peripheral blood, sampled in the third trimester of pregnancy. This sequence joins TRBV4-2 and TRBJ2-7; 7 bases match TRBD2. The CDR3 nucleotides are TGTGCCAGCAGCCAAGTAGGGCAGGCTAGCGGCTACGAGCAGTACTTC. Residues: CASSQVGQASGYEQYF.